The 8 T cell receptor beta chains reported below all come from one sample, sequenced in a study of blood T cells in healthy people across ages. Next came a second PCR, run for about 7 to 11 cycles, which used a sample-barcoded 5' primer along with a J-beta primer mix. Each CDR3 protein gets one entry after TCRdb re-called the 5' RACE reads with MiXCR. The sample contains almost 800,000 distinct CDR3 sequences, more than 45% of which appear only once. Sequencing used blood. The receptors derive from a man aged 25 to 45 in good health.

The J gene is TRBJ2-4, the V gene TRBV20-1, with D tentatively TRBD1 (6 bases). The CDR3 extends over 14 amino acids. Trimming removed 8 bases at V and 2 bases at J, with 16 bases between. The germline V gene has CDR1 DFQATT and CDR2 SNEGSKA (reference sequence). The CDR3 sequence: CSTTGLGTKNIQYF. The CDR3, as DNA: TGCAGTACTACAGGGCTGGGGACCAAAAACATTCAGTACTTC.

The sample holds a few counts of this clonotype. The chain uses TRBV20-1 and TRBJ1-5; the match to TRBD1 covers 7 bases. In germline, CDR1 is DFQATT, CDR2 SNEGSKA (reference sequence). Unmatched junction bases numbered 6, after V lost 3 bases and J lost 4 bases. The length of the CDR3 is 14 residues. The chain's CDR3 is CSASAGQNNQPQHF. CDR3 DNA sequence: TGCAGTGCTAGTGCGGGACAGAATAATCAGCCCCAGCATTTT.

On this clonotype: One base away lies a much larger clone, so this may be a sequencing read error. The limits of the CDR3 on the DNA are not certain, so only TCRdb's listed CDR3 is given. The chain has TRBV2 and TRBJ1-2. Germline CDR1 SNHLY, CDR2 FYNNEI. The CDR3 has 11 amino acids, counting both end residues. The CDR3 protein is CARQDSYGCTF.

This chain joins TRBV6-5 and TRBJ1-1; a weak D match, TRBD1 (5 bases). The V end was cut by 6 bases, the J end by 1 base, with 15 bases between. The germline gives CDR1 MNHEY, CDR2 SVGAGI. There are 15 residues in the CDR3. The CDR3 spells CASSVRRTGNTEAFF. The CDR3, as DNA: TGTGCCAGCAGCGTGAGACGAACAGGGAACACTGAAGCTTTCTTT.

This clonotype has a handful of counts. The chain couples TRBV4-3 to TRBJ2-7; 13 bases are a match to TRBD2. Germline V CDR1 and CDR2: LGHNA, YSLEER. The CDR3 has 16 residues. V was pared by 3 bases and J by 6 bases, with 8 bases of the junction left unmatched. The CDR3 region is CASSHQLAGGRGEQYF. The CDR3, as DNA: TGCGCCAGCAGCCATCAACTAGCGGGAGGGCGGGGCGAGCAGTACTTC.

This clonotype showed up just a few times. The chain has TRBV2 and TRBJ1-1; 8 bases fit TRBD1. This CDR3 is built from 15 residues. Germline trimming cut 9 bases from V and 3 bases from J; bases unmatched to any gene: 12. CDR1 SNHLY and CDR2 FYNNEI come from the germline V gene. The chain's CDR3 is CAREQGAREDTEAFF. The DNA for the CDR3 is TGTGCCAGGGAGCAGGGGGCACGGGAGGACACTGAAGCTTTCTTT.

This clonotype was observed once. The chain couples TRBV29-1 to TRBJ1-4, with 7 bases fitting TRBD1. Trimming took 7 bases from V and 5 from J; bases not matched to a gene: 7. Germline V CDR1 and CDR2: SQVTM, ANQGSEA. The CDR3 runs 13 residues. The CDR3 protein is CSADGTVNEKLFF. The CDR3 coding sequence is TGCAGCGCTGACGGGACAGTAAATGAAAAACTGTTTTTT.

V gene TRBV4-2 combines with J gene TRBJ2-1, with D tentatively TRBD1 (5 bases). The V end was cut by 0 bases, the J end by 6 bases, with 24 bases between. Germline CDR1 LGHNA, CDR2 YNFKEQ. The CDR3 totals 19 residues. CDR3 nucleotides: TGTGCCAGCAGCCAAGATCCTGGTCTTTGGGAACTGGGGCGCAATGAGCAGTTCTTC. This encodes CASSQDPGLWELGRNEQFF.